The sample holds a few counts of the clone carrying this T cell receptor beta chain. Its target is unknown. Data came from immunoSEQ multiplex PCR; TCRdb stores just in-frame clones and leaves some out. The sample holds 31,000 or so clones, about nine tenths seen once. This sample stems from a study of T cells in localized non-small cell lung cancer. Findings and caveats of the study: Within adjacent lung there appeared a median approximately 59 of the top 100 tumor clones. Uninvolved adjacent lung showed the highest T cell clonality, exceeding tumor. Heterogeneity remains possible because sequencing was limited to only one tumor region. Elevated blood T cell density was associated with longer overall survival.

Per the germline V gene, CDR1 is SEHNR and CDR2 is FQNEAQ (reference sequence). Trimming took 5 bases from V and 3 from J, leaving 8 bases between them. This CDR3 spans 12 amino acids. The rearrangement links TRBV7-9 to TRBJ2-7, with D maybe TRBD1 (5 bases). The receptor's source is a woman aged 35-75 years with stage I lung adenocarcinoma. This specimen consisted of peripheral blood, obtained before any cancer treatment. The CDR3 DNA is TGTGCCAGCAGCCCGGACAACTACGAGCAGTACTTC. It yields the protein CASSPDNYEQYF.